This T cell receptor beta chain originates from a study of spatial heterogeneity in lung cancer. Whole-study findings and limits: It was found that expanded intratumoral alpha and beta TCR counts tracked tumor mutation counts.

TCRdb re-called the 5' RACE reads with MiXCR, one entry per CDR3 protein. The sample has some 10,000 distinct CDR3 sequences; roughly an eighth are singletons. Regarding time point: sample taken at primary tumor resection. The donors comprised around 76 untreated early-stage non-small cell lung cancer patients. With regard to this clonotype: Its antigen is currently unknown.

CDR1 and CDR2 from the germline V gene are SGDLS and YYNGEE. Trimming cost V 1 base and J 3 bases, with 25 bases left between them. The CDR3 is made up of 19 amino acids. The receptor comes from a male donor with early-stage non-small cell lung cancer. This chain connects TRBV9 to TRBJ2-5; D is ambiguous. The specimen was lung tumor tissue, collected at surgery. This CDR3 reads CASSVLDRPPNRDKETQYF. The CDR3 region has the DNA TGTGCCAGCAGCGTATTAGACCGCCCTCCAAATCGAGACAAAGAGACCCAGTACTTC.